These 8 T cell receptor beta chains were all obtained from the same sample, sequenced in a study of human T cells and chemical hapten exposure. Time point defined: patch test 1, 2 weeks after DPC sensitization. Treatment given: therapeutic diphenylcyclopropenone sensitization with weekly scalp DPC. TCRdb independently ran MiXCR on the RACE reads; one entry per CDR3 protein. This sample has around 100,000 distinct CDR3 sequences, with approximately 9.9% found just once. This material consisted of whole blood, taken in connection with sensitization to the hapten diphenylcyclopropenone (DPC). Source of these receptors: a woman between 40 and 50 years old with alopecia areata. Some clones in this sample may be carry-over from other donors' samples.

In nucleotides, the CDR3 is TGCGCCAGCAGCGTTCTTCGCAACTCCTACAATGAGCAGTTCTTC. This codes for CASSVLRNSYNEQFF. This chain uses TRBV4-3 with TRBJ2-1; the D is unclear. Germline lookup yields CDR1 LGHNA and CDR2 YSLEER. This CDR3 is 15 amino acids long. V was cut by 5 bases and J by 0 bases, with 11 bases left in between.

This clonotype has at least ten counts. The chain links TRBV6-1 to TRBJ1-5, with D unresolved. The CDR3 has 13 residues. Trimming took 3 bases from V and 6 from J, leaving 9 bases between them. Germline CDR1 reads MNHNS; CDR2 reads SASEGT. In DNA form, the CDR3 reads TGTGCCAGCAGTGATAAGGCCCCTCAGCCCCAGCATTTT. This gives the protein CASSDKAPQPQHF.

The rearrangement uses TRBV20-1 and TRBJ2-7; D uncertain. Trimming shortened V by 6 bases and J by 3 bases, and 9 bases separated the two germline ends. Germline V lookup: CDR1 DFQATT, CDR2 SNEGSKA (reference sequence). The CDR3 length is 11 residues. The CDR3 is CSAGLRYEQYF. The CDR3 DNA follows: TGCAGTGCGGGCTTACGCTACGAGCAGTACTTC.

This chain joins TRBV7-2 and TRBJ1-2, with D possibly matching TRBD1 (5 bases). The V gene's germline CDR1 is SGHTA and CDR2 FQGNSA. CDR3 length equals 15 residues. V was pared by 5 bases and J by 8 bases, with 21 bases between. The CDR3 protein is CASSPRRDPKSGYTF. The CDR3 region has the DNA TGTGCCAGCAGCCCCCGCAGGGACCCGAAAAGCGGCTACACCTTC.

This clonotype showed up many times. The J gene is TRBJ2-1, the V gene TRBV20-1; D is unresolved. CDR1 and CDR2 (germline): DFQATT, SNEGSKA (reference sequence). Trimming removed 2 bases at V and 4 bases at J, with 6 bases between. This CDR3 spans 12 amino acids. CDR3 loop: CSARSGYNEQFF. CDR3 sequence (DNA): TGCAGTGCTAGAAGTGGGTACAATGAGCAGTTCTTC.

This clonotype has more than one count but fewer than ten. V usage is TRBV3-1 and J usage is TRBJ2-1; 11 nucleotides match TRBD2. This CDR3 contains 17 residues. V dropped 5 bases and J dropped 2; count of bases not matched to a gene: 8. Germline V CDR1 and CDR2: LGHDT, YNNKEL (reference sequence). CDR3 residues: CASSIDSGRAAYNEQFF. CDR3 sequence (DNA): TGTGCCAGCAGCATCGATAGCGGGAGGGCCGCCTACAATGAGCAGTTCTTC.

This clonotype was counted at least ten times. This sequence joins TRBV6-2 or TRBV6-3 and TRBJ2-1, with TRBD2 matching over 15 bases. J lost 4 bases, V lost 6 bases, and 7 bases had no gene match. The CDR3 covers 17 residues. Per the germline V gene, CDR1 is MNHEY and CDR2 is SVGEGT. The CDR3 is CASSRGLAGGMYNEQFF. The CDR3 DNA reads as TGTGCCAGCAGCCGCGGACTAGCGGGGGGGATGTACAATGAGCAGTTCTTC.

This clonotype was picked up a small number of times. The chain links TRBV5-4 to TRBJ2-5; D may correspond to TRBD1 or TRBD2 (5 bases each). CDR3 length equals 14 residues. The V gene lost 0 bases and the J gene lost 5 bases, with 11 bases spanning the gap. In germline, CDR1 is SGHNT, CDR2 YYREEE (reference sequence). The CDR3 bases are TGTGCCAGCAGCTTGGCGAGGGGCATGGAGACCCAGTACTTC. This sequence encodes CASSLARGMETQYF.